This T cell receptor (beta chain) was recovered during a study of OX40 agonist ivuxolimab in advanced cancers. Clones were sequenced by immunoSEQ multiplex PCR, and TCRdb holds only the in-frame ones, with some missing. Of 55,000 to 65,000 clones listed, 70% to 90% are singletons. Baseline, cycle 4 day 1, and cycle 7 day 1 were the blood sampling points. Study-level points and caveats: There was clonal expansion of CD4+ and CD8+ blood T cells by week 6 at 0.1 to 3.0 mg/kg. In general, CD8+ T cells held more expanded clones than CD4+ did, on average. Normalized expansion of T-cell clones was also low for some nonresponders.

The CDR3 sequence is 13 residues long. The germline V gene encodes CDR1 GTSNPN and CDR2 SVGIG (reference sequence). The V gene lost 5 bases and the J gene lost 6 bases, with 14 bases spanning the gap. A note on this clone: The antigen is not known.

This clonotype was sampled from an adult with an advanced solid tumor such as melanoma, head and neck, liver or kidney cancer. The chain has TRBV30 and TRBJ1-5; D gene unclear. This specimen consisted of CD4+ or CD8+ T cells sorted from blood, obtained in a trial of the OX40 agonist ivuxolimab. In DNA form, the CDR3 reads TGTGCCTGGGATATCGCTCGGGGTCAGCCCCAGCATTTT. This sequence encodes CAWDIARGQPQHF. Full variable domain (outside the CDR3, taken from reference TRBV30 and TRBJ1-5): SQTIHQWPATLVQPVGSPLSLECTVEGTSNPNLYWYRQAAGRGLQLLFYSVGIGQISSEVPQNLSASRPQDRQFILSSKKLLLSDSGFYLCAWDIARGQPQHFGDGTRLSIL.